This T cell receptor beta chain was sequenced during a study of T cell responses to AZD1222 COVID-19 vaccine. Notes on this clone: What it binds is not known.

Whole-study findings and limits: Recipients of AZD1222 seropositive at baseline numbered only 5 to 7. As reported, nearly half of all spike-specific TCRs target variant regions that are unmutated.

The CDR3 is made up of 13 amino acids. Trimming cost V 6 bases and J 3 bases; bases outside gene matches: 4. Germline-derived CDR1 and CDR2 are SNHLY and FYNNEI. Data came from immunoSEQ multiplex PCR; TCRdb stores just in-frame clones and leaves some out. The sample lists about 180,000 clones, around nine tenths occurring once. The specimen was peripheral blood, collected 28 days after the second AZD1222 dose. The receptor comes from an adult who received the AZD1222 COVID-19 vaccine. V gene TRBV2 combines with J gene TRBJ2-7, with TRBD1 identical over 8 bases. CDR3 residues: CASSQGANYEQYF. CDR3 in DNA: TGTGCCAGCAGCCAGGGGGCCAACTACGAGCAGTACTTC.